Listed below are T cell receptor beta chains from one sample, sequenced in a study of T-cell memory formation after mild COVID-19. TCRdb recomputed calls from the 5' RACE reads with MiXCR, one row per CDR3 protein. The sample lists some 45,000 distinct CDR3 sequences; 27% were seen once. The material sequenced was PBMCs or a T cell subset sorted from them (not recorded which). The receptor source for this set is a man aged 18 to 30 who had mild COVID-19 (a few samples of this study predate the infection). Cell type and time point are not known. CDR3s include the opening cysteine and the closing phenylalanine or tryptophan. The D gene is left open where the match is weak. Not all rows give a size; the values are once, few, many and, for expanded clones, a class.

clone_size j_call v_call d_call cdr3_nt cdr3_aa
NA TRBJ2-5 TRBV9 NA TGTGCCAGCAGCGACGACGGTCACGAGACCCAGTACTTC CASSDDGHETQYF
few TRBJ2-1 TRBV12-3/TRBV12-4 TRBD2 TGTGCCAGCAGTATCCTAGCGGGGGGGTATAATGAGCAGTTCTTC CASSILAGGYNEQFF
NA TRBJ2-7 TRBV4-1 NA TGCGCCAGCAGCCAAGATTCCCGGGGCAGCTTCTACGAGCAGTACTTC CASSQDSRGSFYEQYF
NA TRBJ2-3 TRBV6-1 NA TGTGCCAGCAGTGAGCCGGCAACGATTAGGGGCACAGATACGCAGTATTTT CASSEPATIRGTDTQYF
few TRBJ1-2 TRBV15 NA TGTGCCACCAGCCCCCCTGGGGCATATGGCTACACCTTC CATSPPGAYGYTF
few TRBJ2-3 TRBV4-1 NA TGCGCCAGCAGCCAAGAGTCCCACGTCATTGATACGCAGTATTTT CASSQESHVIDTQYF
NA TRBJ1-1 TRBV12-3/TRBV12-4 NA TGTGCCAGCAGTTTAGACAGGCAGGGCACTGAAGCTTTCTTT CASSLDRQGTEAFF
few TRBJ2-3 TRBV6-2/TRBV6-3 NA TGTGCCAGCTCTTCCGTTGCAGAGCTGCAAGATACGCAGTATTTT CASSSVAELQDTQYF
NA TRBJ2-2 TRBV7-9 NA TGTGCCAGCAGCAACGCAAACACCGGGGAGCTGTTTTTT CASSNANTGELFF
NA TRBJ2-5 TRBV5-1 NA TGCGCCAGCAGCTTAAGACAGAGCGAAGAGACCCAGTACTTC CASSLRQSEETQYF
NA TRBJ1-2 TRBV7-9 NA TGTGCCAGCAGCAAACTAGATTGGAGCTACACCTTC CASSKLDWSYTF
NA TRBJ2-3 TRBV29-1 NA TGCAGCGTCCCAACGGACCGCACAGATACGCAGTATTTT CSVPTDRTDTQYF
NA TRBJ2-5 TRBV20-1 TRBD2 TGCAGTGCTAGAGATGGGGGGGAGGGGGAGACCCAGTACTTC CSARDGGEGETQYF
few TRBJ2-3 TRBV5-1 TRBD1 TGCGCCAGCAGCCAGACAGGGGGGCGCACAGATACGCAGTATTTT CASSQTGGRTDTQYF
NA TRBJ1-5 TRBV19 NA TGTGCCAGTAGTTTCCCTGAAGGCAATCAGCCCCAGCATTTT CASSFPEGNQPQHF
NA TRBJ2-5 TRBV27 NA TGTGCCAGTTCAAGTGGCCTTCTTAGCGGAGAGACCCAGTACTTC CASSSGLLSGETQYF
once TRBJ2-1 TRBV5-6 NA TGTGCCAGCAGCTTGGAGGTGACAGTGGGTAGTGAGCAGTTCTTC CASSLEVTVGSEQFF
few TRBJ2-2 TRBV29-1 TRBD1 TGCAGCGTTGATCTCCGGGACAGGGAGGTGTCCGGGGAGCTGTTTTTT CSVDLRDREVSGELFF
NA TRBJ1-6 TRBV12-3/TRBV12-4 NA TGTGCCAGCAGTCGGACGGGGACCAATTCACCCCTCCACTTT CASSRTGTNSPLHF